This T cell receptor (beta chain) was sequenced during a study of blood T cell repertoires in COVID-19 (dated by TCRdb to 2020 to 2022). For the wider study: The collaborator samples originated in the United States, Italy and Spain and spanned the acute and convalescent phases of COVID-19. The prospective study material was composed of cDNA or gDNA derived from T cells, B-cell-depleted T cells, or PBMCs. Deeply sampled blood TCRbeta repertoires from subjects exposed to, actively infected with, or recovered from COVID-19 were included in the dataset. A freely available public database, intended as a resource for researchers studying the immune response to SARS-CoV-2, is where the repertoires were released. The samples were drawn from the first 160 participants of the ongoing ImmuneRACE study and from 950 to 1,500 subjects provided by 6 global collaborators. A de-identified subject ID, COVID-19 status, age in years and sex were almost always included in the sample metadata. Where available, HLA class I and class II types were obtained from metadata supplied by the sample provider rather than from assay-based typing. Paper-wide results and their limitations: The quantity of clinical and demographic metadata differed by source and by participant and was supplied without curation.

Collaborating institutions collected whole blood in K2EDTA tubes following their own protocols. Collaborator samples were shipped for TCRbeta analysis as frozen whole blood, isolated PBMCs, or DNA extracted from either sample type. The immunoSEQ Assay, a bias-controlled multiplex PCR, was used to amplify TCRbeta CDR3 regions from genomic DNA. The study's processing was this. Nucleated cell counts per sample were estimated from amplification of reference gene primers within the assay. To quantify the absolute abundance of each unique TCRbeta CDR3 rearrangement, sequence reads were collapsed and filtered. For each sample, productive Simpson clonality was calculated as the square root of Simpson's diversity index over productive rearrangements. This immuneACCESS table, as held by TCRdb, lists in-frame sequences with V and J called but not all clones. Of the missing ones, under half trace to an unresolved V gene in checked studies; the others have no known cause. D and trimming were read from the DNA, whereas the V and J calls and clone size are those reported in that table. This sample has approximately 100,000 clones in its table, and 84% of those were observed once. The top ten hold roughly a quarter of the sample.

The germline V gene sets CDR1 to SQVTM and CDR2 to ANQGSEA. The cysteine opens and the phenylalanine closes a CDR3 of 12 amino acids. The entry retains the CDR3 DNA only, 36 bases that are in frame from base 1. Relative to germline, V is 3 bases shorter and J is 6 bases shorter, with 9 bases between their ends. In regard to this clone: Its binding antigen is unknown. No much larger clone exists at a distance of one base, and base qualities are not known.

The sample comprised peripheral blood. The rearrangement combines TRBV29-1 with TRBJ2-1, with TRBD2 as a weak D call on 7 bases. The origin of this receptor is a man aged 55 to 70 with acute or convalescent COVID-19. The DNA reads as follows: TGCAGCGTTGACCGGGGGGCCAATGAGCAGTTCTTC. This encodes CSVDRGANEQFF.